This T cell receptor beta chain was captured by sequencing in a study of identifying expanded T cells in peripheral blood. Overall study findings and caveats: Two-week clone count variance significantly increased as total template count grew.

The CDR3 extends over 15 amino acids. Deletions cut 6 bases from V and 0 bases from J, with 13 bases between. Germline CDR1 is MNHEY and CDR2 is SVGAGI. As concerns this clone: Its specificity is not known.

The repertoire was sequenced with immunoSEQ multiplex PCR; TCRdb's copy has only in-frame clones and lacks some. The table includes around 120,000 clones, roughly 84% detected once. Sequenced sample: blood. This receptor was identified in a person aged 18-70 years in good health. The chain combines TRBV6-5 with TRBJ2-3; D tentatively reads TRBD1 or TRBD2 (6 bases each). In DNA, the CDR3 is TGTGCCAGCAGCTTACAGGGAGGCAGCACAGATACGCAGTATTTT. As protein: CASSLQGGSTDTQYF.